These 3 T cell receptor beta chains came from one sample sequenced in a study of blood T cell repertoires in COVID-19 (TCRdb year 2020). Library method: the immunoSEQ multiplex PCR assay. Here the immuneACCESS table is served through TCRdb, limited to in-frame sequences with V and J called. Missing clones are a known gap in these copies; in checked studies unresolved V genes cover under half, and the rest lacks a known reason. The sample records 150,000 to 200,000 clones, approximately 90% of which are singletons. The leading ten clones occupy 3.7% of the sample. Material for sequencing was peripheral blood. These receptors all stem from a man aged 18 to 35 with active or convalescent COVID-19.

V gene TRBV5-1 combines with J gene TRBJ1-2, with 9 bases identical to TRBD1. The J segment lost 7 bases and the V segment lost 4 bases, leaving 11 bases of the junction unmatched. Germline V CDR1 and CDR2: SGHRS, YFSETQ. The CDR3 has 15 residues. CDR3 DNA: TGCGCCAGCAGCGCAAGCGCAACAGGGGGCTTTGGCTACACCTTC. Encoded protein: CASSASATGGFGYTF.

This chain links TRBV7-8 with TRBJ1-4; D uncertain. Germline lookup yields CDR1 SGHVS and CDR2 FQNEAQ. CDR3 length: 12 amino acids. The V and J ends lost 5 bases and 8 bases respectively, with 9 bases between them. CDR3 sequence: CASSHREEKLFF. The CDR3 coding sequence is TGTGCCAGCAGCCACCGAGAAGAAAAACTGTTTTTT. The full variable domain, completed using reference TRBV7-8 and TRBJ1-4, is GAGVSQSPRYKVAKRGQDVALRCDPISGHVSLFWYQQALGQGPEFLTYFQNEAQLDKSGLPSDRFFAERPEGSVSTLKIQRTQQEDSAVYLCASSHREEKLFFGSGTQLSVL.

The chain employs TRBV11-2 and TRBJ2-7; 7 bases map to TRBD2. Germline CDR1 SGHAT, CDR2 FQNNGV. The CDR3 contains 16 residues. Unmatched junction bases numbered 14, after V lost 5 bases and J lost 4 bases. CDR3 sequence reads: CASSTRHRGVQYEQYF. The CDR3 bases are TGTGCCAGCAGCACGCGACATCGGGGGGTCCAATACGAGCAGTACTTC.